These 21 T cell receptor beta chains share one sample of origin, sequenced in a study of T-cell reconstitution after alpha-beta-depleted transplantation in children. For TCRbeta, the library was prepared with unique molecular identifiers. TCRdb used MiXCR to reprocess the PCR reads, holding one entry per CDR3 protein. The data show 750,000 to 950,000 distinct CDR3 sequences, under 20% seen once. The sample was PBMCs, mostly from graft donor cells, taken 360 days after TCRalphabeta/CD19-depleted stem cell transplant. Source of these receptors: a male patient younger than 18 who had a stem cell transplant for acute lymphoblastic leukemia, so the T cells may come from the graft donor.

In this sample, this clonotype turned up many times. The CDR3 loop reads CASSLALRRVSGEQFF. The DNA for the CDR3 is TGTGCCAGCAGTTTAGCGCTAAGGAGGGTCTCGGGTGAGCAGTTCTTC. V and J are TRBV12-3 or TRBV12-4 and TRBJ2-1; possible D gene TRBD2, 6 bases. The CDR3 loop spans 16 amino acids. Trimming took 0 bases from V and 9 from J, leaving 18 bases between them.

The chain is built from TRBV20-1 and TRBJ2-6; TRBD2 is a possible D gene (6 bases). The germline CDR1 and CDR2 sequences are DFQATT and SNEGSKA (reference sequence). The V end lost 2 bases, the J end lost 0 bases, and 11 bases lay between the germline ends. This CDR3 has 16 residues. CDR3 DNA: TGCAGTGCTAGAACAGCGGGCATCTCTGGGGCCAACGTCCTGACTTTC. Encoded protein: CSARTAGISGANVLTF.

The CDR3 loop reads CASSQGHNTEAFF. For the CDR3, the DNA is TGTGCCAGCAGCCAGGGACACAACACTGAAGCTTTCTTT. The chain has TRBV7-8 and TRBJ1-1; D might be TRBD1 (6 bases). The CDR3 is 13 residues long. With 5 bases removed from V and 2 bases from J, the gap between germline ends came to 9 bases. CDR1 is SGHVS, CDR2 FQNEAQ, per germline.

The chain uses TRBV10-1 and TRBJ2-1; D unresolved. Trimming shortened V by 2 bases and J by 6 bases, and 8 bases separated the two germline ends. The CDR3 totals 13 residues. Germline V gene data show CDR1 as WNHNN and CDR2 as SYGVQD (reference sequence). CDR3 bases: TGCGCCAGCAGTGAGACAGCTCTCAATGAGCAGTTCTTC. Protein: CASSETALNEQFF.

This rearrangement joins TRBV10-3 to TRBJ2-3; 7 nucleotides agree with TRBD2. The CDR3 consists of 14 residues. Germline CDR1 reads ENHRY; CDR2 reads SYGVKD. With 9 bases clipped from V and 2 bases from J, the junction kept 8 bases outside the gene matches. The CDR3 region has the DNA TGTGCCATATCCGCGGGAGTGGTCACAGATACGCAGTATTTT. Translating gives CAISAGVVTDTQYF.

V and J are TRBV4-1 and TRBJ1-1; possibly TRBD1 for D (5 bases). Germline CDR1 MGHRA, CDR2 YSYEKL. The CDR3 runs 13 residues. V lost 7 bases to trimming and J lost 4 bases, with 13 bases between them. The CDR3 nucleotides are TGCGCCAGCATTCAGGGTGGTGGCACTGAAGCTTTCTTT. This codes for CASIQGGGTEAFF.

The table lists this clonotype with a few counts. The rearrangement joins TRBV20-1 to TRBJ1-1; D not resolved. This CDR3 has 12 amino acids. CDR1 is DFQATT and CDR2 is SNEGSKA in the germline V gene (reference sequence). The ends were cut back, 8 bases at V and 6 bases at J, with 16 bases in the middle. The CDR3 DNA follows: TGCAGTCCGTGGGTAACTTACTCTGAAGCTTTCTTT. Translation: CSPWVTYSEAFF.

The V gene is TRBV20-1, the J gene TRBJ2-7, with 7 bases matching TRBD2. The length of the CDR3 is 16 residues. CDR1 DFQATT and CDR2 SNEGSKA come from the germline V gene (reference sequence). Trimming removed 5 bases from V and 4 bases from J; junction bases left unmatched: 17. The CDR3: CSALSTRAGEYYEQYF. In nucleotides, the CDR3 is TGCAGTGCTCTCTCCACAAGGGCGGGAGAGTATTACGAGCAGTACTTC.

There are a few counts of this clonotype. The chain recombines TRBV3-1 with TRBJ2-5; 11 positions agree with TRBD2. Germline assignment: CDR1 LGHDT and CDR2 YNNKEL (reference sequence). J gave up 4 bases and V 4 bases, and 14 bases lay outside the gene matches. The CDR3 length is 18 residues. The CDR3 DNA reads TGTGCCAGCAGCCTCGCAAGTACTAGCGGGAGTTATTTAGAGACCCAGTACTTC. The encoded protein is CASSLASTSGSYLETQYF.

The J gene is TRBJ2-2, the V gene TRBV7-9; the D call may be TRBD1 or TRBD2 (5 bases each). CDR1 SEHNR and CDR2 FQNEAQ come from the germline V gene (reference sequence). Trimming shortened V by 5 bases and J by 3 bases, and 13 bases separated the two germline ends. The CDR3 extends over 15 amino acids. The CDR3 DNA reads TGTGCCAGCAGCCCCCTCGGGGCCTACACCGGGGAGCTGTTTTTT. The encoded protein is CASSPLGAYTGELFF. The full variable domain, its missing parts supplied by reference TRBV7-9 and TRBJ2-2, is DTGVSQNPRHKITKRGQNVTFRCDPISEHNRLYWYRQTLGQGPEFLTYFQNEAQLEKSRLLSDRFSAERPKGSFSTLEIQRTEQGDSAMYLCASSPLGAYTGELFFGEGSRLTVL.

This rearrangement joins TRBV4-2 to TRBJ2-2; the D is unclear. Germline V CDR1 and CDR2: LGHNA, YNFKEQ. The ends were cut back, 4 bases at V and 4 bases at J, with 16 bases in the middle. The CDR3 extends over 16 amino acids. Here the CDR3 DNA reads TGTGCCAGCAGCCGGAAGGGATCTAGACCCACCGGGGAGCTGTTTTTT. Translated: CASSRKGSRPTGELFF.

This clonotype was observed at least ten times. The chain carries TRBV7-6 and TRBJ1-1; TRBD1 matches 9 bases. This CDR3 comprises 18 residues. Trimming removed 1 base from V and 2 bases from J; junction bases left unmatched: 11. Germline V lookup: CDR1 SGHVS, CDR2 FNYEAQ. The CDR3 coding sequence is TGTGCCAGCAGCTTAGATATCGGACAGGGGACCCCTAACACTGAAGCTTTCTTT. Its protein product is CASSLDIGQGTPNTEAFF.

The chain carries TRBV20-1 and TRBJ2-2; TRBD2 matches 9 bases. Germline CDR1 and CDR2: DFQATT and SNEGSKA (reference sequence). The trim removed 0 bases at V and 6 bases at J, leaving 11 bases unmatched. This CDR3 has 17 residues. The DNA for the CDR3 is TGCAGTGCTAGAGACCCCAGCGGGAGGATTAGTGCCGGGGAGCTGTTTTTT. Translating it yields CSARDPSGRISAGELFF.

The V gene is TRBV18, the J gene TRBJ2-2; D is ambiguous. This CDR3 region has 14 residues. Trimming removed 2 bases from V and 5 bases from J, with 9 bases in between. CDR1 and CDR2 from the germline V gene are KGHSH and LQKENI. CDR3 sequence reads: CASSPRTQTGELFF. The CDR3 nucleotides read TGTGCCAGCTCACCAAGAACACAAACCGGGGAGCTGTTTTTT.

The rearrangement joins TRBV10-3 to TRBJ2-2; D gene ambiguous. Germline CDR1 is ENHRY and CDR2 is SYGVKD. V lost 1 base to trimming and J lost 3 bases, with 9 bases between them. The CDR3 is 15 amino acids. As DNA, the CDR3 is TGTGCCATCAGTGAGTTTAGTTACTACACCGGGGAGCTGTTTTTT. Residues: CAISEFSYYTGELFF.

Written as DNA, the CDR3 is TGCAGTGATGTACTGGGCGCAGATACGCAGTATTTT. Residues: CSDVLGADTQYF. The genes are TRBV20-1 and TRBJ2-3; D is unclear. CDR1 and CDR2 from the germline V gene are DFQATT and SNEGSKA (reference sequence). The germline V and J ends were trimmed by 7 bases and 4 bases, with 12 bases remaining between them. The CDR3 has 12 residues.

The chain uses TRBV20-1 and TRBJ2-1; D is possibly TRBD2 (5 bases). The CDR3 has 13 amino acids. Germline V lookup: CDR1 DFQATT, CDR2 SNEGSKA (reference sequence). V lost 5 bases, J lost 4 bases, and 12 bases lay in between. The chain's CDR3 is CSAPLAGYNEQFF. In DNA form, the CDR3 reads TGCAGTGCTCCCCTGGCGGGTTACAATGAGCAGTTCTTC.

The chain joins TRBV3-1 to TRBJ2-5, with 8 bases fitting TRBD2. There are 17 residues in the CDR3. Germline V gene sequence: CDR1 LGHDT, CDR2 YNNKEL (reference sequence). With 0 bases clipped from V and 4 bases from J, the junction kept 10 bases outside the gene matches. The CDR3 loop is CASSQETAGVHGETQYF. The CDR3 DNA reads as TGTGCCAGCAGCCAAGAAACAGCGGGAGTCCATGGAGAGACCCAGTACTTC.

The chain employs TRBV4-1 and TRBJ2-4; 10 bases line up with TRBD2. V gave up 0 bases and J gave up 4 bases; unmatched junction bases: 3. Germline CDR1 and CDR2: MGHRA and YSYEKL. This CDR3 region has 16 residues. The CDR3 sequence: CASSQDIAGGKNIQYF. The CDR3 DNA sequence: TGCGCCAGCAGCCAAGATATAGCGGGAGGAAAAAACATTCAGTACTTC.

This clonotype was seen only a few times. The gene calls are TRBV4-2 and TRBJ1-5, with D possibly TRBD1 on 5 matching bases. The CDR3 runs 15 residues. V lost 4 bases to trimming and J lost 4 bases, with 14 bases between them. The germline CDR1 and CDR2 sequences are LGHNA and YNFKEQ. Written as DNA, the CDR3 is TGTGCCAGCAGCCCGAGTCGGGGGGGTAATCAGCCCCAGCATTTT. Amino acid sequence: CASSPSRGGNQPQHF.

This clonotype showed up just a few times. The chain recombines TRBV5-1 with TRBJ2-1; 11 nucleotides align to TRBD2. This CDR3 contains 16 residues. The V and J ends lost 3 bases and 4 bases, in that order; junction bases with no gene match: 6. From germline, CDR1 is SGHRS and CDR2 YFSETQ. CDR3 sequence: CASSSRTSGYYNEQFF. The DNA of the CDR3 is TGCGCCAGCAGCTCGAGGACTAGCGGGTATTACAATGAGCAGTTCTTC.